This TCR beta chain stems from a study of cytomegalovirus exposure and HLA in healthy donors. Study observations and caveats: There were some public TCRs occurring in many donors, but most TCR sequences were rare. A missense DCLRE1C variant was associated with V- and J-gene trimming of TCR beta chains in a later analysis, and an independent cohort replicated the association. Investigators reported approximately 170 TCR beta chains as tied to cytomegalovirus.

The donors comprised healthy bone marrow donors. PCR amplification relied on 60 Vbeta primers (plus 13 Jbeta primers). Sequencing was performed with immunoSEQ multiplex PCR; in TCRdb, only in-frame clones are kept and a portion is missing. The top ten hold about 2.3% of the sample, which has under 70,000 clones, approximately 80% seen once. To note about this clone: Its specificity is not known.

The CDR3 is made up of 12 amino acids. With 6 bases removed from V and 6 bases from J, the gap between germline ends came to 8 bases. Looked up from germline, CDR1 is PRHDT and CDR2 is FYEKMQ (reference sequence). The sequenced sample was PBMCs. The gene calls are TRBV13 and TRBJ2-2; D unresolved. The origin of this receptor is a female donor in good health and CMV-seronegative. The CDR3 DNA follows: TGTGCCAGCAGTATTTCGGCCGGGGAGCTGTTTTTT. Translation gives CASSISAGELFF. The complete variable domain, with remaining parts taken from reference TRBV13 and TRBJ2-2, reads AAGVIQSPRHLIKEKRETATLKCYPIPRHDTVYWYQQGPGQDPQFLISFYEKMQSDKGSIPDRFSAQQFSDYHSELNMSSLELGDSALYFCASSISAGELFFGEGSRLTVL.